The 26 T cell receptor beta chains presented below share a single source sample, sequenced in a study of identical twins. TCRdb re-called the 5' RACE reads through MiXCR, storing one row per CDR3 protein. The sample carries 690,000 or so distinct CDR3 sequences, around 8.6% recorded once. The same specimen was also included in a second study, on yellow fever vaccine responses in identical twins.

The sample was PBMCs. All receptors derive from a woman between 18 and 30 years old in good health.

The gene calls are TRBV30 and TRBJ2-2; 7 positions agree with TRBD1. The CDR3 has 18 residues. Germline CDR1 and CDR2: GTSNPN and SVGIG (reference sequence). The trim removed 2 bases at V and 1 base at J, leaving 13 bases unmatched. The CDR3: CAWSNQYNRGMNTGELFF. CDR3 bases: TGTGCCTGGAGTAACCAGTATAACAGGGGCATGAACACCGGGGAGCTGTTTTTT.

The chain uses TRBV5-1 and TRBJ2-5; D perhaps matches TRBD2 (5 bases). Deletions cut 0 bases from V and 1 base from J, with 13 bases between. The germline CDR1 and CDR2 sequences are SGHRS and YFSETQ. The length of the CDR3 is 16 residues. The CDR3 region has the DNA TGCGCCAGCAGCTTGGGAGGGTCACCCGCCCAAGAGACCCAGTACTTC. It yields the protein CASSLGGSPAQETQYF.

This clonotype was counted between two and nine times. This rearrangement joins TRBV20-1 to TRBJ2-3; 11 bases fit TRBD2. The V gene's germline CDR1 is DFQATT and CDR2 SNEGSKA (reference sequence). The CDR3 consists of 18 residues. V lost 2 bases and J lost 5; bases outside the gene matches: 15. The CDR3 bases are TGCAGTGCTAGACCGCGCCCAGAACTAGCGGGGGAGTTAGATACGCAGTATTTT. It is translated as CSARPRPELAGELDTQYF.

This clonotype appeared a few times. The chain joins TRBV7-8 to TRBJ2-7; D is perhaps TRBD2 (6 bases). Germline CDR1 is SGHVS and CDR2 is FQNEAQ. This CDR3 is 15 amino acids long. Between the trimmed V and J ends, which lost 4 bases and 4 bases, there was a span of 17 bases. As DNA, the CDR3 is TGTGCCAGCAGCTCAATTGCGGGACTCCAATACGAGCAGTACTTC. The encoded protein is CASSSIAGLQYEQYF.

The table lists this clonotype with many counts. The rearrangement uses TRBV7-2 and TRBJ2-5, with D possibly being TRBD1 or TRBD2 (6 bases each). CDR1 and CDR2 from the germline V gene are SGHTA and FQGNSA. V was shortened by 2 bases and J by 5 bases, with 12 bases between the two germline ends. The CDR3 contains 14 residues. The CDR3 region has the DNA TGTGCCAGCAGCTTACGGGGGCCCCGGGAGACCCAGTACTTC. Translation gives CASSLRGPRETQYF.

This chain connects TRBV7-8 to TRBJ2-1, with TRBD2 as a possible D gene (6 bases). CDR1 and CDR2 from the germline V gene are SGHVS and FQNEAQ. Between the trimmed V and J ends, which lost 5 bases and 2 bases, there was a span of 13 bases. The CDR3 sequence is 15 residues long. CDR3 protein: CASSTRGSTYNEQFF. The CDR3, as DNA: TGTGCCAGCAGCACCCGGGGGTCCACCTACAATGAGCAGTTCTTC.

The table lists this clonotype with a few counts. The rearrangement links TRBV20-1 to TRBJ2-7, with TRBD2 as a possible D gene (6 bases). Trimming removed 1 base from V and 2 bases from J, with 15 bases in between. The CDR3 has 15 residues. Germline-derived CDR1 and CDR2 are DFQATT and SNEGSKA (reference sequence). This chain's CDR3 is CSARGVPPGAYEQYF. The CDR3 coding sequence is TGCAGTGCTAGAGGGGTCCCACCGGGGGCCTACGAGCAGTACTTC.

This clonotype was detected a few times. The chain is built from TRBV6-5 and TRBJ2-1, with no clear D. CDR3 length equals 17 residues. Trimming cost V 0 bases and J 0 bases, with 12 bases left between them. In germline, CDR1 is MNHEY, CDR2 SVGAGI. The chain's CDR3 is CASSYSITPSSYNEQFF. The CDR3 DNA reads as TGTGCCAGCAGTTACTCGATCACACCGAGCTCCTACAATGAGCAGTTCTTC.

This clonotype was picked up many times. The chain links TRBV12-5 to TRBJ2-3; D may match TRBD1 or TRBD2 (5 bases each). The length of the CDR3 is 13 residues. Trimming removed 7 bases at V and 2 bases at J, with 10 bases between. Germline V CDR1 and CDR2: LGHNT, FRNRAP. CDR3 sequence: CASARDPTDTQYF. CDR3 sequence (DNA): TGTGCTAGTGCACGGGACCCCACAGATACGCAGTATTTT.

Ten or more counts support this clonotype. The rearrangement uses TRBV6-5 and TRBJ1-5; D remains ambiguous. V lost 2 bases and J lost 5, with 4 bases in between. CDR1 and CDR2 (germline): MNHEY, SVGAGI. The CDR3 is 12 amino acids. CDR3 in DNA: TGTGCCAGCAGTTACCCGGATCAGCCCCAGCATTTT. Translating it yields CASSYPDQPQHF.

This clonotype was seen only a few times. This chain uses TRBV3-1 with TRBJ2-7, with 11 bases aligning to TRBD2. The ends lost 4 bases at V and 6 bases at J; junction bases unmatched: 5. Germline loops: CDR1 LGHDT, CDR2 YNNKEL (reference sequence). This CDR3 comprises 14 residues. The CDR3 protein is CASSLTSGRGEQYF. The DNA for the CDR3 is TGTGCCAGCAGCCTAACTAGCGGGAGAGGCGAGCAGTACTTC.

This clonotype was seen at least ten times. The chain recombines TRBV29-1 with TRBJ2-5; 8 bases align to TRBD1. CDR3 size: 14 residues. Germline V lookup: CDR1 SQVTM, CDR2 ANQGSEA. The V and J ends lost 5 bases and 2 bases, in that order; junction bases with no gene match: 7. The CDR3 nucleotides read TGCAGCGTTTGCGTCCGGGACAGGCAAGAGACCCAGTACTTC. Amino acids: CSVCVRDRQETQYF.

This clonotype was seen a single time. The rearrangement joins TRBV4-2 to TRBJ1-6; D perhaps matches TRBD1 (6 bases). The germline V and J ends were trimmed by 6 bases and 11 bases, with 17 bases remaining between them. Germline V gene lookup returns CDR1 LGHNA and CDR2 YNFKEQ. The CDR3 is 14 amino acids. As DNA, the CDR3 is TGTGCCAGCAGTTCAGACAGGTCTCCTACACCCCTCCACTTT. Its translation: CASSSDRSPTPLHF.

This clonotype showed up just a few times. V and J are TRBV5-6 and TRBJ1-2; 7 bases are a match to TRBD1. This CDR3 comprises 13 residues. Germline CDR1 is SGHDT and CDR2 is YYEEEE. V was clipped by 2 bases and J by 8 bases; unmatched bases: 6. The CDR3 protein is CASSLQGPGGYTF. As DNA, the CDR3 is TGTGCCAGCAGCTTACAGGGGCCGGGAGGCTACACCTTC.

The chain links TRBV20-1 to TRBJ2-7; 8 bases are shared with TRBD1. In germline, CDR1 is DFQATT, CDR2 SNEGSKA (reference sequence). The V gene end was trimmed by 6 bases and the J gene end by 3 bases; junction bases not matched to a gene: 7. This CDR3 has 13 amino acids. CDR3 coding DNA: TGCAGTGCACAGGGACAGGAGAACTACGAGCAGTACTTC. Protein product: CSAQGQENYEQYF.

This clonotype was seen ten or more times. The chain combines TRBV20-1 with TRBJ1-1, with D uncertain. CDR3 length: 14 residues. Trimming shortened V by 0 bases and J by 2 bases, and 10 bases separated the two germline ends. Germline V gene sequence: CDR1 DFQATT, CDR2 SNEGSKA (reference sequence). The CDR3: CSARDLRVNTEAFF. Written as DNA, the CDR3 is TGCAGTGCTAGAGATCTGCGAGTAAACACTGAAGCTTTCTTT.

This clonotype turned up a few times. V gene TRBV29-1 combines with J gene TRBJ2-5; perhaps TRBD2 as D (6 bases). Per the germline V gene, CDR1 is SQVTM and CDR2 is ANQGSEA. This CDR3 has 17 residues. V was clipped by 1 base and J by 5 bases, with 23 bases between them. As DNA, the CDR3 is TGCAGCGTTGAAGGAGGTTTTGGGGGAGGTTGGACCGAGACCCAGTACTTC. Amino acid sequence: CSVEGGFGGGWTETQYF.

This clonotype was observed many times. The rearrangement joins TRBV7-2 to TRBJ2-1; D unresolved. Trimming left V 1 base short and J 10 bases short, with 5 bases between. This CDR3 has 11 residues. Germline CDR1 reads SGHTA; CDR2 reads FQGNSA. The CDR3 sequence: CASSLEREQFF. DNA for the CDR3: TGTGCCAGCAGCTTAGAGAGGGAGCAGTTCTTC.

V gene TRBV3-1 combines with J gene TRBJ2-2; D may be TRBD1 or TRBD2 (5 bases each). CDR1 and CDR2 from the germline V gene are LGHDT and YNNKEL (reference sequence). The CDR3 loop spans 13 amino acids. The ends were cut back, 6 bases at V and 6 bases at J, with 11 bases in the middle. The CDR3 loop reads CASSAGTPGELFF. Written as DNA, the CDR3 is TGTGCCAGCAGTGCCGGGACCCCCGGGGAGCTGTTTTTT.

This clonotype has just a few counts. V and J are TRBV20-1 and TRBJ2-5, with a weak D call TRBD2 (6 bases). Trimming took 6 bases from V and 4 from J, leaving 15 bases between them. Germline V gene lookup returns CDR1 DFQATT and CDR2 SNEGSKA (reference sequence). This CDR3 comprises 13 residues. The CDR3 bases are TGCAGTGCCCCCCCGGGACTCTTAGAGACCCAGTACTTC. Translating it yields CSAPPGLLETQYF.

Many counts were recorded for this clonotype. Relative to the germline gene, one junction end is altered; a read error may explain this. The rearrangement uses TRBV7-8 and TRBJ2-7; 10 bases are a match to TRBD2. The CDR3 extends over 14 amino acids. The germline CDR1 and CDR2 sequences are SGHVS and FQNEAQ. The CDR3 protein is CASSLVGLAGEPYF. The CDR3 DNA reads TGTGCCAGCAGCTTAGTCGGTCTAGCGGGGGAGCCGTACTTC. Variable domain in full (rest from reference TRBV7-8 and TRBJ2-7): GAGVSQSPRYKVAKRGQDVALRCDPISGHVSLFWYQQALGQGPEFLTYFQNEAQLDKSGLPSDRFFAERPEGSVSTLKIQRTQQEDSAVYLCASSLVGLAGEPYFGPGTRLTVT.

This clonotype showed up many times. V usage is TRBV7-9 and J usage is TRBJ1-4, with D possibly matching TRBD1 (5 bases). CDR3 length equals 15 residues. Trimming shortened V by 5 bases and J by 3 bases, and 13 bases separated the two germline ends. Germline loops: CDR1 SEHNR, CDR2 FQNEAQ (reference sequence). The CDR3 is CASSPTGTANEKLFF. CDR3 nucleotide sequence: TGTGCCAGCAGCCCGACCGGGACGGCTAATGAAAAACTGTTTTTT.

CDR3 residues: CARRNRNYEQYF. DNA of the CDR3: TGTGCCAGGAGAAACCGTAACTACGAGCAGTACTTC. The rearrangement uses TRBV6-2 or TRBV6-3 and TRBJ2-7; D unclear. Germline CDR1 reads MNHEY; CDR2 reads SVGEGT. The CDR3 contains 12 residues. V was trimmed by 9 bases and J by 3 bases, leaving 12 bases between them.

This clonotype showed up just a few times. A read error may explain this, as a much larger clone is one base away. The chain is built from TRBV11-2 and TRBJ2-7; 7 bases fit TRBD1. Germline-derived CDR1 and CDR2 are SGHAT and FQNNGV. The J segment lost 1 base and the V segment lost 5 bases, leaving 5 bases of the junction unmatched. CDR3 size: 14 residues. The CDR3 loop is CASSHDRVSYEQYF. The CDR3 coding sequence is TGTGCCAGCAGCCACGACAGGGTTTCCTACGAGCAGTACTTC.

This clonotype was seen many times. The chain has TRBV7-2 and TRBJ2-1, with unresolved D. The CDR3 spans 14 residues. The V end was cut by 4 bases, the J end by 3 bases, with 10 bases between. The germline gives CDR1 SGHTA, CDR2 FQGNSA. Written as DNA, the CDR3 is TGTGCCAGCAGCTCGGATCCGATCTACAATGAGCAGTTCTTC. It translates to CASSSDPIYNEQFF.

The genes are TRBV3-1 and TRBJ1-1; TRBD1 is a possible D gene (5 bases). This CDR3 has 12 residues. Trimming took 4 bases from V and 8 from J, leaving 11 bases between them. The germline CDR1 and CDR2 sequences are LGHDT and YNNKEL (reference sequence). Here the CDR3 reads CASSLGPKEAFF. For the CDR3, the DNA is TGTGCCAGCAGCCTGGGACCGAAGGAAGCTTTCTTT.